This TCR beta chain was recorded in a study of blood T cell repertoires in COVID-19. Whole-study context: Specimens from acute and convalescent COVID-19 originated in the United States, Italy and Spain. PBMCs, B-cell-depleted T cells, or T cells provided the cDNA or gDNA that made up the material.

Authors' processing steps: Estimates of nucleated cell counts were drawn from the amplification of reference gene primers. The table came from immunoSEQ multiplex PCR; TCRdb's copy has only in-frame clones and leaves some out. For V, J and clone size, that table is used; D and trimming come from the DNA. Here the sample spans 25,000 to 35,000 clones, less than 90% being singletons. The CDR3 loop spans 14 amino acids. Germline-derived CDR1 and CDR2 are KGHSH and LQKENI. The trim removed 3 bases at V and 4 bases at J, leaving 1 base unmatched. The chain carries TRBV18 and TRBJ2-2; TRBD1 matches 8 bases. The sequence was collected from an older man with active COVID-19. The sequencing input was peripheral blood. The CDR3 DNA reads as TGTGCCAGCTCACCGGACAGGGCCACCGGGGAGCTGTTTTTT. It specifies CASSPDRATGELFF.